This T cell receptor (beta chain) came from a study of T cell repertoires in cytomegalovirus infection. Study summary: Public TCR beta signatures indicated both CMV infection and matching HLA type.

With regard to this clonotype: Its cognate antigen is unknown.

Germline V gives CDR1 SGHVS, CDR2 FQNEAQ. This CDR3 comprises 14 residues. The ends were cut back, 5 bases at V and 7 bases at J, with 17 bases in the middle. TCRdb re-analysed the reads in MiXCR, keeping a single row per CDR3 protein. The sample yields hundreds of thousands of distinct CDR3 sequences, 31% seen once. The receptor's source is a human donor in good health (CMV status not recorded). Some clones in this sample may be carry-over from other donors' samples. The material was cultured CD8+ T cells from PBMCs, obtained from culture after CMV antigen stimulation. The V call is TRBV7-8, the J call TRBJ1-1; D not resolved. The CDR3 spells CASSPMQRVIEAFF. CDR3 DNA sequence: TGTGCCAGCAGCCCTATGCAGAGGGTGATTGAAGCTTTCTTT.